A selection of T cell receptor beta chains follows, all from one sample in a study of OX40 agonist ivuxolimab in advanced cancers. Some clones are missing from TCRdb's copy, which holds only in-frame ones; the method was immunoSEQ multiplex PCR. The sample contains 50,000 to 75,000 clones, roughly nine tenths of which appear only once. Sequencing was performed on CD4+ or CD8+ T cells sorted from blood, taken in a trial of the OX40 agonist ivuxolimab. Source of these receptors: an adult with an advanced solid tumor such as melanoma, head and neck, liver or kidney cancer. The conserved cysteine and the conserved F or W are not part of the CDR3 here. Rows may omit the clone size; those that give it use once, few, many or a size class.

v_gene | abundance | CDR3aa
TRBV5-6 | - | ASSADRGGPNYGYT
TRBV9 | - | ASSVGQGGDTQY
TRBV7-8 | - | ASSQDSNQPQH
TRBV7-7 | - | ASSRPKETQY
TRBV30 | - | AWSKTRINYGYT
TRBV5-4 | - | ASSPWDTSPGELF
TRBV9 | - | ASSTGVGYT
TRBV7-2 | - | ASSPYQETQY
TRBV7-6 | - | ASSADVGRTYGYT
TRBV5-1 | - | ASSPDGLSEQF
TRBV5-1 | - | ASREGTGENEQY
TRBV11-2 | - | ASSLALVGQSYT
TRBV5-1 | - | ASSLVAGTRGNTIY
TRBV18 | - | ASSPTQPGLGSSEQF
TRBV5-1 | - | ASSLDRAYYGYT
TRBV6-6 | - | ASRWDSLQETQY
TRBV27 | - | ASSSRTGRYSNQPQH
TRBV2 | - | ASRKLAGSAGNIQY
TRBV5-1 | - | ASSISGGPANEQF
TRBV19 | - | ASSAPGLAGETQY
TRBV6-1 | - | ASLFRGDSYEQY
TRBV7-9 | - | ASSSDRGPGQPQH
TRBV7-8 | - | ASSTTDRAGNTIY
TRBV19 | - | ASAPVGSDGYT
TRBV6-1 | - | ATTEGDGYT
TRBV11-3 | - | ASSTPPRGEQF
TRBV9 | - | ASSVAGGQVTGELF
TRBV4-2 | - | ASSQGSWLAGNEQF
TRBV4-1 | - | ASSLGQEAYEQY
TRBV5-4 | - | ASSADPGKRF
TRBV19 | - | AIRGEGQAF
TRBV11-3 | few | ASSLDSYEQY
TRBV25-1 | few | ATGRDEQF
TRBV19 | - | ASSLDSPYNQPQH
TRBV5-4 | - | ASHFRGTEAF
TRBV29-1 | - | SVSAAATYEQY
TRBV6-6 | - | ASWTQWGYT
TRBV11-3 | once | ASSLGGTGANVLT
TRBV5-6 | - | ASSFESGEKQF
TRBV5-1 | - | ASSFGANTEAF